This T cell receptor beta chain was retrieved from a study of blood T cell repertoires in COVID-19. On the study more broadly: Acute and convalescent COVID-19 specimens originated in the United States, Italy and Spain.

The CDR3 length is 14 residues. Germline values: CDR1 LNHDA, CDR2 SQIVND (reference sequence). Trimming cost V 4 bases and J 0 bases, with 8 bases left between them. Sequencing was performed with immunoSEQ multiplex PCR; in TCRdb, only in-frame clones are kept and a portion is missing. The data contain 200,000 to 300,000 clones, approximately 80% of them seen just once; the ten biggest clones take up 2% to 2.5%. The TCR originated in a man in his forties who had recovered from COVID-19. The chain uses TRBV19 and TRBJ2-3; unclear D gene. Sequencing was performed on peripheral blood. This CDR3 reads CASSNLGSTDTQYF. CDR3 coding DNA: TGTGCCAGTAGTAACCTAGGCAGCACAGATACGCAGTATTTT.